This TCR beta chain was identified in a study of shared clonotypes between healthy human individuals. Study conclusions and caveats: Clonotypes shared by all four donors outscored non-shared clonotypes in generation probability. Clonotype sharing across several donors was observed for around 4.5% of naive CD4 clonotypes. Despite large depth, rarefaction showed incomplete sorted-subset sequencing.

This clone occurred once. Its antigen is undetermined. Method: immunoSEQ multiplex PCR; TCRdb's copy keeps in-frame clones and lacks some. This table holds about 2 million clones, less than 95% found once. This CDR3 is built from 16 residues. Germline loops: CDR1 MNHEY, CDR2 SMNVEV (reference sequence). Trimming cost V 5 bases and J 0 bases, with 15 bases left between them. CD45RO-negative CD8 cells positively selected for CCR7 made up the naive population, which excluded terminally differentiated effector memory CD45RA+ cells. The J gene is TRBJ2-3, the V gene TRBV27, with D perhaps TRBD1 or TRBD2 (5 bases each). The specimen was naive CD8+ T cells sorted from blood. The sequence was obtained from a man in his late teens or twenties in good health. As DNA, the CDR3 is TGTGCCAGCAGTCCCTTGGGGCGGGCTAGCACAGATACGCAGTATTTT. Its protein product is CASSPLGRASTDTQYF.